This T cell receptor (beta chain) is drawn from a study of cytomegalovirus exposure and HLA in healthy donors (dated by TCRdb to about 2017). Notes on the research overall: In an earlier analysis of approximately 500 of the donors, 276 Gb of sequence data and 90 million to 120 million unique TCR beta sequences from 150 million to 200 million T cells were reported. Roughly 300 gigabases of sequencing data and approximately 92 million unique TCR sequences made up an early release that covered fewer than 650 HLA-typed donors. Of the roughly 400 genotyped donors, 70% to 90% were placed in the genetic ancestry cluster associated with self-reported Caucasian donors. The study was designed to test whether signatures of past pathogen exposure could be identified by cataloging public T cell receptors. The study used immunosequencing to profile the T cell repertoires of approximately 690 subjects and linked those repertoires to cytomegalovirus serostatus. A separate validation cohort of about 110 different subjects was used in addition to the 666-subject first cohort. High-throughput TCR immunosequencing, statistical association of individual TCRs with disease status, and machine learning were combined to predict cytomegalovirus infection status. In a later analysis, previously published TCR beta repertoires from about 640 donors were re-analyzed and high-resolution HLA genotyping was added so that TCR occurrence patterns could be studied. The later analysis used no new phenotypic data to find candidate immune exposures, relying instead on TCR beta sequences and their occurrence across donors. To decide whether each TCR beta V gene segment behaved as functional or pseudogenic, an earlier analysis of some 600 of the donors relied on high-throughput TCR beta sequencing. Donor age, sex, ethnicity and CMV serostatus were compiled together with the repertoire data. A later genetic analysis took genome-wide SNP genotypes for about three fifths of the 666 donors and used that subset as a discovery cohort. Every discovery cohort repertoire had been produced on one sequencing platform. Class I and class II HLA loci were covered by the typing at four-digit resolution. The number of donors typed differed by locus, with about 629-640 for A, B, C, DRB1 and DQB1, approximately 500 for DQA1, over 600 for DPA1, and approximately 470 for DPB1. Because of strong linkage in the cohort, roughly 5 DR-DQ haplotypes were treated as single units for association and clustering. Among roughly 400 genotyped donors of the cohort, an average of around 250,000 unique TCR beta nucleotide sequences was sequenced per donor, of which roughly 17% were non-productive. Findings and caveats that apply to the study as a whole: Compared with the approximately 670-donor mean, donors in an Asian-associated ancestry cluster had fewer N-insertions in productive TCRs, according to a later genetic analysis. An earlier analysis of roughly 570 of the donors showed that most TCR beta V segments appeared in productive rearrangements either about 90% or about 30% of the time, which broadly matched IMGT annotations. When HLA alleles, especially DR and DQ, strongly co-occurred, TCR associations were difficult to assign to individual alleles. In vitro tests confirmed that a few of the cytomegalovirus-associated TCR beta chains recognize cytomegalovirus antigens. In this cohort, only TCR beta chains were sequenced, and detectable features were limited by the absence of alpha or paired-chain data. In a later analysis, HLA-associated TCR beta chains showed more clonal expansion and lower generation probabilities than non-associated chains that were equally common. Presence/absence analyses assumed roughly uniform sequencing depth across donors, an assumption that may not hold. Because some donors lacked HLA typing at each locus, the association tests relied only on the typed subset. Cytomegalovirus status was reported to be diagnosed by the classifier with high specificity and sensitivity in both the original and validation cohorts. Most TCR sequences were seen in very few donors, while some public TCRs were found in many individuals. In a later analysis, the rate of TCR association differed among HLA loci, with DRB1 alleles having the most associated TCRs and HLA-C alleles having the fewest. Several of the top co-occurrence clusters appeared to be linked to parvovirus B19, influenza, CMV and Epstein-Barr virus, according to a later analysis. Linkage disequilibrium might explain the correlated functional status among segregating V segments, but an unknown experimental factor could not be ruled out. Specific HLA alleles were associated with roughly 17,000 TCR beta sequences at a false discovery rate of 0.05 in a later analysis. Because counts were too low, roughly 17 rarely observed V segments, including chromosome 9 orphons, were left out of the earlier analysis of 587 of the donors. Most CMV-associated TCR beta chains appeared to be HLA-restricted in a later analysis, and the HLA associations seemed to be driven largely by CMV exposure. A further reported finding was that TCR beta sequences accurately predicted the HLA-A and HLA-B alleles for most subjects in the first cohort. Immune exposure information for the cohort was limited to CMV serostatus. In a later genetic analysis, a missense DCLRE1C variant was associated with V-gene and J-gene trimming of TCR beta chains, and the association was replicated in an independent cohort. The study gave a list of 150 to 200 TCR beta chains associated with cytomegalovirus. The sequencing pipeline was judged likely to have produced a cluster of highly shared sequence variants as a technical artifact. It was suggested by the authors that the approach could potentially be generalized to other disease states and immunological phenotypes. Some IMGT-functional V segments, including TRBV6-2 and TRBV6-3, could not be told apart with the 87-base-pair reads, so those segments were excluded.

From cysteine to phenylalanine, the CDR3 is 13 amino acids long. The DNA shown is the 39-base CDR3, in frame from base 1. Trimming costs V 1 base and J 5 bases, and their ends lie 8 bases apart. The germline V gene gives CDR1 as SGHTA and CDR2 as FQGTGA. In total, over 600 healthy bone marrow donors made up the cohort. Cohort members were all nominally healthy when sampled, although unrecorded immune exposures were likely present. The donor tested CMV seronegative and was one of the 352 seronegative cohort members. Every donor gave a peripheral blood sample, and the peripheral blood mononuclear cells from that sample were used for TCR beta sequencing. Genomic DNA was extracted from the blood cell samples with the Qiagen DNeasy Blood Extraction Kit. Comment on this clone: The antigen it binds to is not known. Base quality data are lacking; no much larger clone is found one base away.

The library was produced with the immunoSEQ multiplex PCR assay. The multiplex PCR relied on a mix of 60 forward primers for TCR Vbeta segments and 13 reverse primers for TCR Jbeta segments. A multiplex PCR assay on genomic DNA amplified the CDR3 region of rearranged TCR beta genes. The amplified TCR beta libraries were sequenced on the Illumina HiSeq System as 87-base-pair reads. On the authors' methods: Across the 500 to 850 repertoires, a later analysis counted approximately 75 million unique TCR beta chains, roughly 11 million of which were shared by at least two donors. Raw reads were error-corrected and collapsed into unique sequences by a nearest-neighbor algorithm in which closely related sequences were merged to remove PCR and sequencing errors. CDR3 sequences were aligned to IMGT reference sequences to assign V, D and J gene segments. For a sequence to be retained, a match of at least six nucleotides was required to both a V gene segment and a J gene segment. Rearrangements were called productive when the CDR3 lacked stop codons and stayed in frame with V and J; all others were non-productive. Following IMGT convention, CDR3 was defined as the stretch from the second conserved V-encoded cysteine to the conserved J-encoded phenylalanine. Sequences without an unambiguous match to a single V gene segment were excluded from the earlier analysis of approximately 560 of the donors. An earlier analysis of over 450 of the donors classified V segments as functional when productive rearrangements were above 56.7% and as segregating when the standard deviation between donors was above 5%. A statistical classification framework was built to diagnose cytomegalovirus status from the catalog of TCR beta chain sequences. V and J gene assignment, in a later analysis, came from comparing TCR nucleotide sequences with IMGT/GENE-DB human TR gene sequences. The TCRdist pipeline was used in a later analysis to assign CDR3 sequences and most-parsimonious VDJ recombination scenarios. In a later analysis, every TCR beta chain was defined by the combination of its CDR3 amino acid sequence and its V-gene family, and reads without a unique V-gene family were dropped. A later analysis removed over 500 highly shared, low-generation-probability nucleotide sequences to deal with suspected cross-contamination and a sequencing artifact. In a later analysis, a clonal expansion index for each public chain was calculated from normalized within-repertoire ranks of inferred template counts. In a later analysis, generation probabilities were computed with a VDJ recombination model fitted to out-of-frame rearrangements, and the resulting probabilities were checked against IGoR. Hypergeometric tests were used in a later analysis to score TCR-TCR, TCR-HLA and TCR-CMV co-occurrence, with a repertoire-size bias correction applied to the TCR pairs. False discovery rates were estimated in a later analysis by permuting HLA or CMV assignments 20 times. In a later analysis, co-occurring TCRs were grouped using DBSCAN, and TCRdist sequence similarity was added for clustering within HLA-allele-positive subsets. Co-occurrence clustering excluded repertoires with fewer than 30,000 or more than 120,000 public chains, plus five with anomalous nucleotide sharing. TCRdb obtained this table from immuneACCESS and retained in-frame rearrangements with V and J assigned. These tables miss some clones; where compared with another copy, unresolved V genes account for less than half of the shortfall, and the remainder is unexplained. V and J calls and clone size are copied from that table; D and trimming were computed from the DNA. This sample is represented by around 40,000 clones; almost 70% of them were singletons. The ten top clones hold nearly 4% of the sample.

The rearranged segments are TRBV7-3 and TRBJ2-5, with the D gene not clear enough to name. What was sequenced was PBMCs. The clonotype was recovered from a man in his forties in good health and CMV-seronegative. The CDR3 protein: CASSLSREETQYF. The nucleotides are TGTGCCAGCAGCTTAAGTAGAGAGGAGACCCAGTACTTC.